The rows below give T cell receptor beta chains drawn from one sample of a study of radiotherapy plus CTLA-4 blockade in lung cancer. Libraries were prepared by immunoSEQ multiplex PCR; TCRdb keeps only in-frame clonotypes and omits some of them. The repertoire holds 55,000 to 85,000 clones, with more than 70% as singletons. This sample comprised peripheral blood, obtained from a patient treated with radiotherapy plus ipilimumab. All receptors derive from a human donor with non-small cell lung cancer whose response to radiotherapy plus ipilimumab could not be evaluated. Some clones in this sample may be carry-over from other donors' samples. CDR3s include the opening cysteine and the closing phenylalanine or tryptophan. D genes are given only for firm matches. Clone size is stated in some rows and not others, as once, few, many or a class when expanded.

j_call d_call clone_size v_call cdr3_aa cdr3_nt
TRBJ2-7 NA NA TRBV5-1 CASSLWQAGSYEQYF TGCGCCAGCAGCTTGTGGCAGGCAGGTTCCTACGAGCAGTACTTC
TRBJ1-6 NA NA TRBV4-1 CASSQDPATSGYSPLHF TGCGCCAGCAGCCAAGATCCCGCGACAAGCGGATATTCACCCCTCCACTTT
TRBJ1-2 NA NA TRBV5-1 CASSNGARGSYGYTF TGCGCCAGCAGCAACGGGGCGAGGGGGAGCTATGGCTACACCTTC
TRBJ2-3 TRBD2 NA TRBV4-3 CASSQDRPGGTSTDTQYF TGCGCCAGCAGCCAAGATCGGCCGGGGGGGACTAGCACAGATACGCAGTATTTT
TRBJ2-3 NA NA TRBV6-5 CASSSGLGGDTQYF TGTGCCAGCAGTTCGGGGCTAGGGGGAGATACGCAGTATTTT
TRBJ1-1 TRBD1 NA TRBV5-6 CASSLYTSGGGYTEAFF TGTGCCAGCAGCTTATACACATCAGGGGGCGGATACACTGAAGCTTTCTTT
TRBJ1-4 NA NA TRBV6-5 CASSYQGLSEKLFF TGTGCCAGCAGTTACCAGGGTCTCAGTGAAAAACTGTTTTTT
TRBJ2-1 TRBD1 NA TRBV19 CASSTRQGNGNEQFF TGTGCCAGTAGTACCCGACAGGGGAATGGAAATGAGCAGTTCTTC
TRBJ1-3 TRBD1 NA TRBV6-1 CASRPQGVGNTIYF TGTGCCAGCAGACCACAGGGGGTTGGAAACACCATATATTTT
TRBJ2-1 TRBD1 NA TRBV4-3 CASSLDRSSYNEQFF TGCGCCAGCAGCCTGGACAGGAGCTCCTACAATGAGCAGTTCTTC
TRBJ2-5 TRBD1 NA TRBV7-3 CASSLTTGLEETQYF TGTGCCAGCAGCTTAACGACAGGGTTGGAGGAGACCCAGTACTTC
TRBJ1-1 NA NA TRBV6-6 CASSSDDRMNTEAFF TGTGCCAGCAGTTCCGATGACAGGATGAACACTGAAGCTTTCTTT
TRBJ2-7 TRBD1 NA TRBV7-7 CASSKGQGAYEQYF TGTGCTAGCAGCAAGGGACAGGGGGCGTACGAGCAGTACTTC
TRBJ1-2 NA few TRBV7-2 CASSLESGPRGYTF TGTGCCAGCAGCTTAGAGTCAGGGCCAAGGGGCTACACCTTC
TRBJ2-1 TRBD2 once TRBV5-1 CASSLTRGGVEQFF TGCGCCAGCAGCTTGACCCGGGGGGGGGTTGAGCAGTTCTTC
TRBJ2-7 TRBD1 few TRBV5-3 CARSEGQGSTYEQYF TGTGCCAGAAGCGAAGGACAGGGATCGACCTACGAGCAGTACTTC
TRBJ1-2 TRBD1 NA TRBV6-5 CASRTPGQGAWGYTF TGTGCCAGCAGAACACCGGGACAGGGGGCGTGGGGCTACACCTTC
TRBJ2-7 TRBD2 NA TRBV7-2 CASSLVAGGLYEQYF TGTGCCAGCAGCTTAGTGGCGGGGGGACTCTACGAGCAGTACTTC
TRBJ1-2 NA once TRBV7-2 CASSLAGTQVGSGYTF TGTGCCAGCAGCTTAGCCGGGACTCAAGTTGGAAGTGGCTACACCTTC
TRBJ1-3 NA NA TRBV15 CATSTRYPGNTIYF TGTGCCACCAGCACTAGATACCCTGGAAACACCATATATTTT
TRBJ1-1 NA NA TRBV27 CASSILGGNTEAFF TGTGCCAGCAGTATCCTAGGAGGGAACACTGAAGCTTTCTTT
TRBJ1-1 TRBD1 NA TRBV19 CASSAQGTLEAFF TGTGCCAGTAGTGCACAGGGGACCCTTGAAGCTTTCTTT
TRBJ1-5 NA NA TRBV4-2 CASSQEEQGRQPQHF TGTGCCAGCAGCCAAGAAGAACAGGGAAGGCAGCCCCAGCATTTT
TRBJ1-5 NA few TRBV28 CASSLGGGGNQPQHF TGTGCCAGCAGTTTGGGGGGAGGAGGCAATCAGCCCCAGCATTTT
TRBJ1-2 NA NA TRBV7-3 CASSPGIGGYTF TGTGCCAGCAGCCCAGGGATTGGTGGCTACACCTTC
TRBJ2-2 TRBD2 NA TRBV4-2 CASSQDNLAGPNTGELFF TGTGCCAGCAGCCAAGATAACCTAGCGGGACCTAACACCGGGGAGCTGTTTTTT
TRBJ2-5 NA NA TRBV7-6 CASSPPYQGQYF TGTGCCAGCAGCCCCCCGTACCAGGGCCAGTACTTC
TRBJ2-5 TRBD2 NA TRBV2 CASSRRFGGGQETQYF TGTGCCAGCAGTCGCCGTTTCGGCGGGGGACAAGAGACCCAGTACTTC
TRBJ2-5 TRBD1 NA TRBV7-3 CASSSQQGETQYF TGTGCCAGCAGCTCCCAACAGGGGGAGACCCAGTACTTC
TRBJ1-5 NA NA TRBV5-4 CASSLSGGGNQPQHF TGTGCCAGCAGCTTAAGTGGGGGCGGCAATCAGCCCCAGCATTTT
TRBJ2-3 TRBD2 few TRBV5-1 CASSRLAGDEDTQYF TGCGCCAGCAGTCGTTTAGCGGGGGATGAGGATACGCAGTATTTT
TRBJ2-1 NA NA TRBV7-8 CASSPLSREQFF TGTGCCAGCAGCCCTCTCTCGCGGGAGCAGTTCTTC
TRBJ2-7 NA NA TRBV5-1 CASSRSVRDEQYF TGCGCCAGCAGCCGCTCGGTTCGGGACGAGCAGTACTTC
TRBJ1-2 NA NA TRBV2 CASRKEQGNYGYTF TGTGCCAGCAGGAAGGAACAGGGAAACTATGGCTACACCTTC
TRBJ1-6 TRBD1 NA TRBV6-1 CASRIDRDSPLHF TGTGCCAGCAGGATAGACAGGGATTCACCCCTCCACTTT
TRBJ2-7 TRBD1 NA TRBV11-2 CASRRQGGYEQYF TGTGCCAGCCGGCGACAGGGGGGCTACGAGCAGTACTTC
TRBJ1-2 TRBD1 once TRBV5-5 CASSLALTGIYGYTF TGTGCCAGCAGCTTGGCCCTGACAGGGATCTATGGCTACACCTTC
TRBJ2-3 NA NA TRBV6-6 CASTLALNTDTQYF TGTGCCAGCACTCTAGCGCTGAACACAGATACGCAGTATTTT
TRBJ1-4 TRBD1 NA TRBV9 CASSVDPLDRGRLNEKLFF TGTGCCAGCAGCGTAGACCCCTTGGACAGGGGCCGTCTTAATGAAAAACTGTTTTTT